The T cell receptor (beta chain) under discussion was sequenced for a study of CD4 and CD8 cells across lung adenocarcinoma regions. On this clonotype itself: The junction shows a germline mismatch at one end, possibly a read error.

Donors had localized lung adenocarcinoma, a non-small cell lung cancer. Germline loops: CDR1 MNHGY, CDR2 SAAAGT. This CDR3 comprises 14 residues. TCRdb reanalysed the PCR reads using MiXCR and keeps one entry per CDR3 protein. The table lists approximately 9,600 distinct CDR3 sequences, about half of them singletons. This sequence joins TRBV6-8 and TRBJ2-4; possible D gene TRBD2, 6 bases. This sequence originates from a male donor with lung adenocarcinoma. The CD4 and CD8 labels of this study may be unreliable. The sequenced sample was CD4+ T cells from the margin of a lung tumor. CDR3 loop: CRSRESGAKNTQYF. CDR3 bases: TGTCGCAGCAGGGAGTCGGGAGCCAAAAACACGCAGTACTTT.